The clone carrying this TCR beta chain is medium-sized within its sample. The data are from a study of sequential checkpoint blockade in melanoma. Treatment defined: randomized to nivolumab then ipilimumab (arm A) or the reverse (arm B). Clones were sequenced by immunoSEQ multiplex PCR, and TCRdb holds only the in-frame ones, with some missing. The sample lists more than 15,000 clones, around 70% seen once, with over 10% in the top ten. The CDR3 runs to 13 residues. CDR1 and CDR2 (germline): LGHNA, YSLEER. J lost 7 bases, V lost 8 bases, and 10 bases had no gene match. This clonotype originated in a human donor with melanoma. The sequencing here drew on CD8+ T cells sorted from blood (inferred from file names), taken from a patient given nivolumab and ipilimumab in sequence. This sequence joins TRBV4-3 and TRBJ1-1; 7 nucleotides match TRBD1. The CDR3 here is CASGRQGLVEAFF. CDR3 DNA sequence: TGCGCCAGCGGTAGACAGGGCCTCGTTGAAGCTTTCTTT.